This TCR beta chain was obtained from a study of control samples from healthy donors and cancer patients. Clones were read by immunoSEQ multiplex PCR, and TCRdb kept only the in-frame ones, dropping some. The sample carries 150,000 or so clones, around 94% recorded once. The V and J ends lost 3 bases and 9 bases respectively, with 15 bases between them. This CDR3 comprises 14 residues. CDR1 and CDR2 (germline): MGHRA, YSYEKL. This chain links TRBV4-1 with TRBJ1-3; D gene unclear. The clonotype was recovered from a man aged 55 to 70 with colorectal cancer. Sequenced: PBMCs. CDR3 sequence (DNA): TGCGCCAGCAGCCACCCCGGGCGTGTCGGCACCATATATTTT. Its protein is CASSHPGRVGTIYF.